These 19 T cell receptor beta chains share one sample of origin, sequenced in a study of shared clonotypes between healthy human individuals. Naive CD8 isolation took CD45RO-negative cells positively selected for CCR7 and excluded terminally differentiated effector memory CD45RA+ cells. TCRdb keeps only in-frame clones here, not all; method: immunoSEQ multiplex PCR. The table shows over 800,000 clones, with 80% to 95% occurring only once. Sequencing was done on a sample of naive CD8+ T cells sorted from blood. Source of these receptors: a man aged 30 to 39 in good health.

In regard to this clone: Other DNA sequences in the same sample also yield this CDR3. The rearrangement links TRBV9 to TRBJ2-7; 7 nucleotides agree with TRBD1. V shed 3 bases, J shed 0 bases, and the junction held 3 bases outside the gene matches. This CDR3 spans 14 amino acids. Germline V CDR1 and CDR2: SGDLS, YYNGEE. CDR3 in DNA: TGTGCCAGCAGCGGTCGGGACAGCTCCTACGAGCAGTACTTC. Translating it yields CASSGRDSSYEQYF. The full variable domain, its missing parts supplied by reference TRBV9 and TRBJ2-7, is DSGVTQTPKHLITATGQRVTLRCSPRSGDLSVYWYQQSLDQGLQFLIQYYNGEERAKGNILERFSAQQFPDLHSELNLSSLELGDSALYFCASSGRDSSYEQYFGPGTRLTVT.

The chain carries TRBV7-6 and TRBJ2-1; 9 bases are shared with TRBD2. Germline V gene data show CDR1 as SGHVS and CDR2 as FNYEAQ. The CDR3 extends over 18 amino acids. Unmatched junction bases numbered 19, after V lost 5 bases and J lost 8 bases. The CDR3 region is CASSRGPFGSGSFYEQFF. DNA of the CDR3: TGTGCCAGCAGCAGGGGGCCATTTGGTAGCGGGAGTTTCTATGAGCAGTTCTTC.

The rearrangement uses TRBV9 and TRBJ2-6; no firm D call. The V gene lost 3 bases and the J gene lost 9 bases, with 4 bases spanning the gap. Germline lookup yields CDR1 SGDLS and CDR2 YYNGEE. The length of the CDR3 is 11 residues. CDR3 loop: CASSADNVLTF. The CDR3 DNA sequence: TGTGCCAGCAGCGCAGACAACGTCCTGACTTTC.

This chain joins TRBV10-1 and TRBJ2-2; TRBD2 might be the D (6 bases). The CDR3 extends over 17 amino acids. Per germline, CDR1 WNHNN and CDR2 SYGVQD (reference sequence). V was clipped by 0 bases and J by 5 bases, with 16 bases between them. CDR3 DNA sequence: TGCGCCAGCAGTGAGTCGGTTATTAGCCGGGGGACCGGGGAGCTGTTTTTT. It codes for CASSESVISRGTGELFF.

The chain has TRBV7-9 and TRBJ1-2; no clear D. Germline CDR1 is SEHNR and CDR2 is FQNEAQ (reference sequence). Trimming removed 5 bases from V and 1 base from J, with 14 bases in between. The CDR3 has 15 amino acids. The CDR3 loop is CASSQRALLNYGYTF. Here the CDR3 DNA reads TGTGCCAGCAGCCAGCGGGCCTTACTTAACTATGGCTACACCTTC.

Here the CDR3 reads CASSYTVRWYEQYF. CDR3 in DNA: TGTGCCAGCAGTTACACAGTCCGTTGGTACGAGCAGTACTTC. The chain combines TRBV6-5 with TRBJ2-7; D uncertain. Germline assignment: CDR1 MNHEY and CDR2 SVGAGI. Trimming cost V 2 bases and J 4 bases, with 12 bases left between them. The CDR3 contains 14 residues.

This clone was detected once. The sample carries other DNA sequences with the same CDR3. The V gene is TRBV27, the J gene TRBJ2-1, with 8 nucleotides matching TRBD2. CDR1 and CDR2 from the germline V gene are MNHEY and SMNVEV (reference sequence). With V trimmed by 3 bases and J by 7 bases, 5 bases remained unmatched. The CDR3 extends over 14 amino acids. CDR3 coding DNA: TGTGCCAGCAGTTTTGGAGCTAGCGGGAATGAGCAGTTCTTC. This encodes CASSFGASGNEQFF.

This clone was detected once. V gene TRBV5-5 combines with J gene TRBJ1-1; D ambiguous. The ends were cut back, 0 bases at V and 6 bases at J, with 9 bases in the middle. Looked up from germline, CDR1 is SGHKS and CDR2 is YYEKEE (reference sequence). CDR3 length equals 13 residues. For the CDR3, the DNA is TGTGCCAGCAGCTTGGTGGGTGGAGCTGAAGCTTTCTTT. Translated: CASSLVGGAEAFF.

The genes are TRBV28 and TRBJ2-1, with D maybe TRBD1 (6 bases). The CDR3 is made up of 15 amino acids. The ends were cut back, 4 bases at V and 6 bases at J, with 16 bases in the middle. CDR1 and CDR2 (germline): MDHEN, SYDVKM. The CDR3: CASSSHPWTVNEQFF. CDR3 in DNA: TGTGCCAGCAGTTCCCACCCGTGGACAGTCAATGAGCAGTTCTTC.

The chain carries TRBV4-1 and TRBJ1-5; weak D call: TRBD1 (5 bases). Germline V gives CDR1 MGHRA, CDR2 YSYEKL. This CDR3 is 15 amino acids long. V lost 2 bases to trimming and J lost 4 bases, with 12 bases between them. The CDR3 bases are TGCGCCAGCAGCCAATACCAGGGTGGAAATCAGCCCCAGCATTTT. It codes for CASSQYQGGNQPQHF.

This chain links TRBV6-6 with TRBJ1-1; D is unresolved. Between the trimmed V and J ends, which lost 2 bases and 6 bases, there was a span of 10 bases. Germline assignment: CDR1 MNHNY and CDR2 SVGAGI (reference sequence). The CDR3 consists of 13 residues. CDR3 sequence reads: CASSYRAGPEAFF. CDR3 bases: TGTGCCAGCAGTTACAGGGCTGGTCCTGAAGCTTTCTTT.

This rearrangement joins TRBV4-1 to TRBJ1-5; a weak D match, TRBD1 (6 bases). Germline V gene lookup returns CDR1 MGHRA and CDR2 YSYEKL. The CDR3 is 16 amino acids. Trimming cost V 4 bases and J 7 bases, with 20 bases left between them. Here the CDR3 reads CASSPTPDRIDQPQHF. CDR3 sequence (DNA): TGCGCCAGCAGCCCAACCCCCGACAGGATCGACCAGCCCCAGCATTTT.

The chain links TRBV9 to TRBJ2-7; D gene ambiguous. Germline V lookup: CDR1 SGDLS, CDR2 YYNGEE. The CDR3 runs 14 residues. Trimming shortened V by 1 base and J by 7 bases, and 15 bases separated the two germline ends. The CDR3 sequence is CASSVRPLVGEQYF. For the CDR3, the DNA is TGTGCCAGCAGCGTAAGGCCCCTTGTTGGGGAGCAGTACTTC.

V and J are TRBV29-1 and TRBJ2-2; 8 nucleotides match TRBD1. Per the germline V gene, CDR1 is SQVTM and CDR2 is ANQGSEA. J gave up 2 bases and V 6 bases, and 14 bases lay outside the gene matches. This CDR3 comprises 17 residues. This CDR3 reads CSVGDPQGAQNTGELFF. The CDR3 bases are TGCAGCGTGGGAGATCCGCAGGGGGCTCAAAACACCGGGGAGCTGTTTTTT.

The sample holds one count of this clone. This CDR3 is also generated by other DNA sequences in the sample. V gene TRBV27 combines with J gene TRBJ2-1; 12 bases are a match to TRBD2. CDR3 length equals 16 residues. J was trimmed by 0 bases and V by 5 bases; bases with no gene match: 2. Germline CDR1 and CDR2: MNHEY and SMNVEV (reference sequence). CDR3 bases: TGTGCCAGCAGTGAGACTAGCGGGAGCTCCTACAATGAGCAGTTCTTC. It encodes CASSETSGSSYNEQFF.

The V gene is TRBV2, the J gene TRBJ2-7, with D unresolved. Germline lookup yields CDR1 SNHLY and CDR2 FYNNEI. Between the trimmed V and J ends, which lost 1 base and 4 bases, there was a span of 14 bases. The CDR3 spans 15 residues. CDR3 region: CASSEVSNNLYEQYF. CDR3 coding DNA: TGTGCCAGCAGTGAAGTGTCGAATAATCTTTACGAGCAGTACTTC.

The rearrangement joins TRBV18 to TRBJ1-4, with D possibly matching TRBD1 (5 bases). This CDR3 spans 13 amino acids. Trimming removed 6 bases from V and 8 bases from J, with 13 bases in between. Germline loops: CDR1 KGHSH, CDR2 LQKENI. DNA for the CDR3: TGTGCCAGCTCTGAGGACATGACGGAAAAACTGTTTTTT. Amino acids: CASSEDMTEKLFF.

In the case of this clone: Other DNA variants within this sample encode the same CDR3. This chain connects TRBV27 to TRBJ2-7; possible D gene TRBD2, 5 bases. The CDR3 totals 13 residues. Germline V lookup: CDR1 MNHEY, CDR2 SMNVEV (reference sequence). V was pared by 3 bases and J by 0 bases, with 6 bases between. Written as DNA, the CDR3 is TGTGCCAGCAGTTTCGGAGGCTCCTACGAGCAGTACTTC. It yields the protein CASSFGGSYEQYF.

The chain carries TRBV4-1 and TRBJ2-2, with D perhaps TRBD1 or TRBD2 (7 bases each). The V gene lost 0 bases and the J gene lost 4 bases, with 15 bases spanning the gap. This CDR3 is built from 17 residues. Germline CDR1 and CDR2: MGHRA and YSYEKL. CDR3 DNA sequence: TGCGCCAGCAGCCAAGAAGGAGACAGGGAGGGCACCGGGGAGCTGTTTTTT. Its translation is CASSQEGDREGTGELFF.